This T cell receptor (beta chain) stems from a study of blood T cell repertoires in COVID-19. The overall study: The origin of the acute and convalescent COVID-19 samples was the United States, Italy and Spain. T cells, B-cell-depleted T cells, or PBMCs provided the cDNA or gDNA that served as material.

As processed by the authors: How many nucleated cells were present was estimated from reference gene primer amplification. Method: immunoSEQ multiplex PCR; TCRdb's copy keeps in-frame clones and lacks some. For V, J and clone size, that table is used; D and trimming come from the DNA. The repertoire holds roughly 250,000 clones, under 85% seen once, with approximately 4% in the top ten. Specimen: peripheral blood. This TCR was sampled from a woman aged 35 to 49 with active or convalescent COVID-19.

The chain's CDR3 is CASMGLGTDNEQFF. The DNA for the CDR3 is TGTGCCAGTATGGGCCTCGGGACAGACAATGAGCAGTTCTTC. The chain is built from TRBV19 and TRBJ2-1, with 7 bases aligning to TRBD1. The germline V gene encodes CDR1 LNHDA and CDR2 SQIVND (reference sequence). CDR3 length: 14 amino acids. V lost 7 bases, J lost 5 bases, and 8 bases stayed unmatched.